The 29 T cell receptor beta chains listed next were all sequenced from one sample in a study of CXCR3-negative and CXCR3-positive naive CD8 T cells. In preparing the TRB cDNA libraries, 5' RACE with UMI labels was used. Each CDR3 protein gets one entry in TCRdb, which reprocessed the 5' RACE reads and gives no DNA. In total, the table holds under 70,000 distinct CDR3 sequences. Antigens for these TCRs are unknown. Study-level results: Against CXCR3-negative naive cells, CXCR3-positive naive cells showed more hydrophobic TRB CDR3s.

The sample was naive CXCR3+ CD8+ T cells from blood. Subset denoted: CD45RO-CCR7+CD27+CD95- naive CD8+ T cells expressing CXCR3 (TNR3+). These TCRs come from a human donor in good health. Some clones in this sample may be carry-over from other donors' samples.

V gene TRBV7-9 combines with J gene TRBJ1-2; the D call of TRBD1 rests on TCRdb alone, since no DNA is present to check it. This CDR3 spans 14 amino acids. Germline-derived CDR1 and CDR2 are SEHNR and FQNEAQ (reference sequence). This CDR3 is CASMAGTANYGYTF.

The chain combines TRBV29-1 with TRBJ2-7. CDR3 size: 11 residues. CDR1 SQVTM and CDR2 ANQGSEA come from the germline V gene. This chain's CDR3 is CSVRMRSEQYF.

V gene TRBV21-1 combines with J gene TRBJ1-1; absent DNA, TCRdb's TRBD1 call cannot be checked. TRBV21-1 is flagged as a pseudogene. The CDR3 runs 13 residues. CDR3 in amino acids: CASDCGQGTEAFF.

This sequence joins TRBV20-1 and TRBJ2-7; the D call of TRBD1 rests on TCRdb alone, since no DNA is present to check it. Looked up from germline, CDR1 is DFQATT and CDR2 is SNEGSKA (reference sequence). There are 12 residues in the CDR3. The CDR3 spells CSAPGQVYEQYF.

The chain joins TRBV6-6 to TRBJ2-1; the TRBD1 assignment by TCRdb is unverifiable without DNA. CDR3 size: 13 residues. Germline-derived CDR1 and CDR2 are MNHNY and SVGAGI (reference sequence). CDR3 sequence: CASTVSTGMGQFF.

The chain couples TRBV6-1 to TRBJ2-7. This CDR3 region has 13 residues. Germline V gene lookup returns CDR1 MNHNS and CDR2 SASEGT. CDR3 in amino acids: CASSEGHSYEQYF.

The chain recombines TRBV6-2 or TRBV6-3 with TRBJ1-1. This CDR3 is 13 amino acids long. Looked up from germline, CDR1 is MNHEY and CDR2 is SVGEGT. CDR3 loop: CASSLTDNTEAFF.

The chain employs TRBV5-1 and TRBJ2-3; no DNA is available, so the TRBD1 call from TCRdb remains unchecked. Germline lookup yields CDR1 SGHRS and CDR2 YFSETQ. The CDR3 sequence is 14 residues long. CDR3 sequence reads: CASSPGQGPDTQYF.

The chain employs TRBV12-3 or TRBV12-4 and TRBJ2-7. This CDR3 region has 12 residues. The CDR3 protein is CASSLLLYEQYF.

This chain links TRBV4-3 with TRBJ2-2; TCRdb selects TRBD2, and the lack of DNA leaves this call unchecked. The length of the CDR3 is 19 residues. The germline gives CDR1 LGHNA, CDR2 YSLEER. The CDR3 loop reads CASSQALLAGGLRTGELFF.

The genes are TRBV29-1 and TRBJ2-7; lacking DNA, the TRBD1 call made by TCRdb goes unchecked. The CDR3 contains 15 residues. CDR1 is SQVTM and CDR2 is ANQGSEA in the germline V gene. The CDR3 sequence: CSVEYSGPSAYEQYF.

V and J are TRBV29-1 and TRBJ2-7; the TCRdb D gene call, TRBD2, has no DNA to confirm it. CDR3 length: 13 amino acids. Germline CDR1 is SQVTM and CDR2 is ANQGSEA. CDR3 amino acids: CSVDGGVAYEQYF.

This chain uses TRBV28 with TRBJ2-3; the D call of TRBD1 rests on TCRdb alone, since no DNA is present to check it. CDR3 length: 15 amino acids. Germline CDR1 reads MDHEN; CDR2 reads SYDVKM. The CDR3 sequence is CASSFPGQATDTQYF.

The genes are TRBV29-1 and TRBJ2-7. Germline CDR1 SQVTM, CDR2 ANQGSEA. CDR3 length: 12 amino acids. The CDR3 region is CSGLAGNYEQYF.

This chain joins TRBV7-3 and TRBJ2-7; without DNA, the TCRdb call of TRBD1 cannot be checked. The CDR3 spans 16 residues. Looked up from germline, CDR1 is SGHTA and CDR2 is FQGTGA. The CDR3 region is CASSLTPGQGAYEQYF.

CDR3 sequence reads: CASSLSGASYEQYF. This chain links TRBV4-3 with TRBJ2-7; TCRdb proposes TRBD2, but this gene call is untestable without DNA. CDR3 size: 14 residues. The germline gives CDR1 LGHNA, CDR2 YSLEER.

The chain employs TRBV20-1 and TRBJ2-5; the D gene TCRdb calls, TRBD2, cannot be checked with no DNA. Germline loops: CDR1 DFQATT, CDR2 SNEGSKA (reference sequence). The CDR3 consists of 16 residues. The chain's CDR3 is CSASHLAGTFQETQYF.

The V call is TRBV29-1, the J call TRBJ2-7; TCRdb picks TRBD2, but there is no DNA to check that call. Germline CDR1 and CDR2: SQVTM and ANQGSEA. The CDR3 is made up of 11 amino acids. CDR3 residues: CSVREGGEQYF.

The gene calls are TRBV5-1 and TRBJ2-1; as DNA is missing, the TRBD1 call by TCRdb cannot be tested. This CDR3 is built from 16 residues. CDR1 and CDR2 (germline): SGHRS, YFSETQ. The CDR3 is CASSLVAGADYNEQFF.

The chain carries TRBV7-9 and TRBJ2-5; TCRdb calls TRBD1, which cannot be checked without DNA. From germline, CDR1 is SEHNR and CDR2 FQNEAQ (reference sequence). This CDR3 region has 13 residues. CDR3: CASSSPGQETQYF.

The rearrangement links TRBV29-1 to TRBJ2-5; TCRdb's assignment of TRBD2 cannot be checked, as there is no DNA. CDR1 and CDR2 (germline): SQVTM, ANQGSEA. The CDR3 has 17 amino acids. Here the CDR3 reads CSVDSPLHLDWVETQYF.

J is TRBJ1-1 and V is TRBV29-1. The CDR3 consists of 14 residues. Germline-derived CDR1 and CDR2 are SQVTM and ANQGSEA. This chain's CDR3 is CSVEVDGSGTEAFF.

The chain recombines TRBV12-3 or TRBV12-4 with TRBJ2-7; TCRdb picks TRBD1, but there is no DNA to check that call. The CDR3 sequence is 14 residues long. The CDR3: CASGAGLGIYEQYF.

The genes are TRBV10-3 and TRBJ2-1; TCRdb's D call, TRBD2, is unchecked because there is no DNA. This CDR3 has 16 residues. Germline V gene lookup returns CDR1 ENHRY and CDR2 SYGVKD. CDR3 sequence reads: CATVLGPRDGVYEQFF.

This CDR3 reads CASSSQQGQYEQFF. This rearrangement joins TRBV7-9 to TRBJ2-1; lacking DNA, the TRBD1 call made by TCRdb goes unchecked. The CDR3 has 14 residues. Germline loops: CDR1 SEHNR, CDR2 FQNEAQ (reference sequence). The full variable domain, its missing parts supplied by reference TRBV7-9 and TRBJ2-1, is DTGVSQNPRHKITKRGQNVTFRCDPISEHNRLYWYRQTLGQGPEFLTYFQNEAQLEKSRLLSDRFSAERPKGSFSTLEIQRTEQGDSAMYLCASSSQQGQYEQFFGPGTRLTVL.

V is TRBV12-3 or TRBV12-4 and J is TRBJ1-5; the D gene TCRdb calls, TRBD1, cannot be checked with no DNA. The CDR3 runs to 13 residues. The CDR3: CASRGTGETTQHF.

The chain is built from TRBV7-3 and TRBJ2-1; TCRdb selects TRBD1, and the lack of DNA leaves this call unchecked. There are 14 residues in the CDR3. CDR1 SGHTA and CDR2 FQGTGA come from the germline V gene. This CDR3 is CANSPTGAYNEQFF.

This CDR3 reads CASTRDFYGYTF. The rearrangement uses TRBV7-2 and TRBJ1-2. CDR3 length equals 12 residues. In germline, CDR1 is SGHTA, CDR2 FQGNSA.

This chain connects TRBV29-1 to TRBJ1-2; TCRdb indicates TRBD1, and absent DNA this call remains unverified. Per germline, CDR1 SQVTM and CDR2 ANQGSEA. The CDR3 has 14 residues. This CDR3 reads CSVEDRDRDYGYTF.